These T cell receptor beta chains were read from a single sample in a study of shared clonotypes between healthy human individuals. Repertoires were generated with immunoSEQ multiplex PCR, while TCRdb's copy carries only in-frame clones and drops some. The table records about 580,000 clones, roughly 98% of them present only once. The sample taken for sequencing was naive CD8+ T cells sorted from blood. These receptors originate from a man aged 30 to 39 in good health. Both conserved end residues are part of each CDR3. Fields, in order: J gene, V gene, CDR3 length, D gene, CDR3 protein. A D gene is named only where the DNA matches it firmly.

J gene: TRBJ2-1; V gene: TRBV5-4; CDR3 length: 12; D gene: NA; CDR3 protein: CASSRRDNEQFF
J gene: TRBJ1-2; V gene: TRBV29-1; CDR3 length: 12; D gene: TRBD1; CDR3 protein: CSVGGTGRGYTF
J gene: TRBJ2-3; V gene: TRBV30; CDR3 length: 16; D gene: TRBD2; CDR3 protein: CAWSVRAGPSTDTQYF
J gene: TRBJ1-2; V gene: TRBV5-1; CDR3 length: 16; D gene: NA; CDR3 protein: CASSLGDLTAHYGYTF
J gene: TRBJ2-7; V gene: TRBV27; CDR3 length: 13; D gene: NA; CDR3 protein: CASSTGGPYEQYF
J gene: TRBJ2-7; V gene: TRBV7-9; CDR3 length: 13; D gene: NA; CDR3 protein: CASSLASLYEQYF
J gene: TRBJ2-7; V gene: TRBV6-1; CDR3 length: 12; D gene: NA; CDR3 protein: CATLTPRGEQYF
J gene: TRBJ2-1; V gene: TRBV11-3; CDR3 length: 18; D gene: NA; CDR3 protein: CASSPEPGPSSTGNEQFF
J gene: TRBJ2-7; V gene: TRBV11-2; CDR3 length: 16; D gene: TRBD1; CDR3 protein: CASSPRWTGESYEQYF
J gene: TRBJ2-7; V gene: TRBV7-2; CDR3 length: 14; D gene: NA; CDR3 protein: CASSFGTSNYEQYF
J gene: TRBJ1-1; V gene: TRBV29-1; CDR3 length: 9; D gene: NA; CDR3 protein: CSVGAGAFF
J gene: TRBJ2-7; V gene: TRBV29-1; CDR3 length: 13; D gene: NA; CDR3 protein: CSVDKEGSYEQYF
J gene: TRBJ2-1; V gene: TRBV27; CDR3 length: 18; D gene: TRBD2; CDR3 protein: CASSLGAGGPSFYNEQFF
J gene: TRBJ2-7; V gene: TRBV4-1; CDR3 length: 15; D gene: TRBD2; CDR3 protein: CASSFRLAGDREQYF
J gene: TRBJ2-7; V gene: TRBV11-3; CDR3 length: 17; D gene: TRBD1; CDR3 protein: CASSPGTSGTGGYEQYF
J gene: TRBJ1-3; V gene: TRBV5-5; CDR3 length: 14; D gene: NA; CDR3 protein: CASSLASRGNTIYF
J gene: TRBJ1-2; V gene: TRBV15; CDR3 length: 16; D gene: NA; CDR3 protein: CATSRDSQQGSYGYTF
J gene: TRBJ2-1; V gene: TRBV9; CDR3 length: 15; D gene: NA; CDR3 protein: CASSVDGGSYNEQFF
J gene: TRBJ2-1; V gene: TRBV9; CDR3 length: 19; D gene: TRBD2; CDR3 protein: CASSVGGTSGWSSYNEQFF
J gene: TRBJ2-2; V gene: TRBV7-3; CDR3 length: 16; D gene: NA; CDR3 protein: CASSKIRGGRTGELFF
J gene: TRBJ1-1; V gene: TRBV6-1; CDR3 length: 11; D gene: NA; CDR3 protein: CASTGPSEAFF
J gene: TRBJ2-1; V gene: TRBV7-2; CDR3 length: 16; D gene: NA; CDR3 protein: CASSPHRDHPYNEQFF
J gene: TRBJ2-3; V gene: TRBV6-1; CDR3 length: 13; D gene: NA; CDR3 protein: CASSEQEGRTQYF
J gene: TRBJ1-2; V gene: TRBV30; CDR3 length: 16; D gene: NA; CDR3 protein: CAWSELGPPFPYGYTF
J gene: TRBJ1-3; V gene: TRBV28; CDR3 length: 14; D gene: NA; CDR3 protein: CASSFWGNGNTIYF
J gene: TRBJ1-5; V gene: TRBV6-1; CDR3 length: 17; D gene: NA; CDR3 protein: CASSDYATVKSNQPQHF
J gene: TRBJ2-3; V gene: TRBV5-6; CDR3 length: 17; D gene: TRBD2; CDR3 protein: CASSSLTSGRAIDTQYF
J gene: TRBJ2-1; V gene: TRBV11-2; CDR3 length: 15; D gene: NA; CDR3 protein: CASSLGHNYGNEQFF
J gene: TRBJ1-3; V gene: TRBV30; CDR3 length: 13; D gene: NA; CDR3 protein: CAWSLGAGNTIYF
J gene: TRBJ2-7; V gene: TRBV5-1; CDR3 length: 14; D gene: NA; CDR3 protein: CASSITGGDYEQYF
J gene: TRBJ2-7; V gene: TRBV7-9; CDR3 length: 15; D gene: NA; CDR3 protein: CASSLVVSGAYEQYF
J gene: TRBJ2-7; V gene: TRBV10-1; CDR3 length: 15; D gene: TRBD2; CDR3 protein: CASSEGLAGGDEQYF
J gene: TRBJ2-7; V gene: TRBV6-5; CDR3 length: 13; D gene: NA; CDR3 protein: CASSWQGFYEQYF
J gene: TRBJ2-7; V gene: TRBV27; CDR3 length: 14; D gene: TRBD1; CDR3 protein: CASCNRGRVCEQYF
J gene: TRBJ2-1; V gene: TRBV5-1; CDR3 length: 15; D gene: NA; CDR3 protein: CASSLARAPYNEQFF
J gene: TRBJ2-1; V gene: TRBV7-9; CDR3 length: 16; D gene: TRBD2; CDR3 protein: CASSLGLAGPYNEQFF
J gene: TRBJ2-2; V gene: TRBV25-1; CDR3 length: 14; D gene: NA; CDR3 protein: CASSEWINTGELFF
J gene: TRBJ1-1; V gene: TRBV5-5; CDR3 length: 14; D gene: NA; CDR3 protein: CASSLISGFAEAFF